A single sample gave rise to the 30 T cell receptor beta chains below, sequenced in a study of T cell changes during pregnancy in multiple sclerosis. Clones were sequenced by immunoSEQ multiplex PCR, and TCRdb holds only the in-frame ones, with some missing. The sample holds 25,000 to 35,000 clones, 70% to 90% seen once. Source: CD8+ T cells from peripheral blood mononuclear cells, taken in the second trimester of pregnancy. The source is a female donor with multiple sclerosis, enrolled in a pregnancy study.

This chain uses TRBV11-3 with TRBJ1-2; 7 bases are shared with TRBD1. This CDR3 region has 15 residues. J lost 0 bases, V lost 5 bases, and 6 bases had no gene match. Germline CDR1 reads SGHNT; CDR2 reads YENEEA. The CDR3 DNA reads TGTGCCAGCAGCCTTGGGACAGAGCCTAACTATGGCTACACCTTC. Translation: CASSLGTEPNYGYTF.

The rearrangement uses TRBV2 and TRBJ1-6; TRBD1 matches at 7 bases. Germline loops: CDR1 SNHLY, CDR2 FYNNEI. The CDR3 loop spans 16 amino acids. The ends lost 8 bases at V and 0 bases at J; junction bases unmatched: 7. The CDR3 nucleotides are TGTGCCAGCCTTGGACAGGAGAGCTCCTATAATTCACCCCTCCACTTT. This encodes CASLGQESSYNSPLHF.

The chain is built from TRBV7-8 and TRBJ2-7; D is perhaps TRBD2 (7 bases). CDR1 is SGHVS and CDR2 is FQNEAQ in the germline V gene. The CDR3 totals 13 residues. The V gene lost 1 base and the J gene lost 6 bases, with 10 bases spanning the gap. The CDR3, as DNA: TGTGCCAGCAGCTTAGTGGGGGGGCGCGAGCAGTACTTC. Translating it yields CASSLVGGREQYF.

The chain uses TRBV28 and TRBJ2-1; a weak D match, TRBD2 (6 bases). The CDR3 extends over 17 amino acids. Germline V CDR1 and CDR2: MDHEN, SYDVKM. Trimming shortened V by 6 bases and J by 1 base, and 19 bases separated the two germline ends. The DNA of the CDR3 is TGTGCCAGCAGCCGACCGGGGGTGGAGTGGTCCTACAATGAGCAGTTCTTC. It is translated as CASSRPGVEWSYNEQFF.

A few counts support this clone. This chain connects TRBV6-5 to TRBJ2-3; TRBD2 agrees at 10 bases. Per the germline V gene, CDR1 is MNHEY and CDR2 is SVGAGI. After removal of 8 bases from V and 6 bases from J, the junction contained 8 bases not matched to a gene. There are 14 residues in the CDR3. The CDR3, as DNA: TGTGCCAGCGAGAGCGGGGGGGTCGGGGATACGCAGTATTTT. Translating gives CASESGGVGDTQYF.

The chain uses TRBV5-6 and TRBJ2-1, with 7 bases matching TRBD2. Unmatched junction bases numbered 6, after V lost 2 bases and J lost 4 bases. The germline CDR1 and CDR2 sequences are SGHDT and YYEEEE. This CDR3 has 15 residues. CDR3 coding DNA: TGTGCCAGCAGCTTTGCCAGCGGGAATTACAATGAGCAGTTCTTC. It encodes CASSFASGNYNEQFF.

This chain uses TRBV19 with TRBJ2-7; TRBD1 matches at 10 bases. CDR1 and CDR2 from the germline V gene are LNHDA and SQIVND (reference sequence). After removal of 3 bases from V and 2 bases from J, the junction contained 1 base not matched to a gene. There are 14 residues in the CDR3. CDR3 loop: CASSMGQGPYEQYF. The CDR3 nucleotides are TGTGCCAGTAGTATGGGACAGGGGCCCTACGAGCAGTACTTC.

V usage is TRBV7-9 and J usage is TRBJ2-3; no definite D call. The length of the CDR3 is 14 residues. V was pared by 1 base and J by 1 base, with 6 bases between. Germline assignment: CDR1 SEHNR and CDR2 FQNEAQ (reference sequence). The CDR3 spells CASSLDHRTDTQYF. CDR3 sequence (DNA): TGTGCCAGCAGCTTAGATCATCGCACAGATACGCAGTATTTT.

V usage is TRBV6-4 and J usage is TRBJ2-3, with 8 bases matching TRBD2. After removal of 0 bases from V and 3 bases from J, the junction contained 5 bases not matched to a gene. The length of the CDR3 is 16 residues. Germline V lookup: CDR1 MRHNA, CDR2 SNTAGT. The CDR3 DNA reads as TGTGCCAGCAGTGACTCAAGTGGCGGGGGGACAGATACGCAGTATTTT. Its protein is CASSDSSGGGTDTQYF.

This chain uses TRBV6-1 with TRBJ2-2; TRBD2 might be the D (5 bases). Germline CDR1 and CDR2: MNHNS and SASEGT. V lost 2 bases to trimming and J lost 6 bases, with 16 bases between them. The CDR3 covers 16 residues. The CDR3 sequence: CASSEISGWPPGELFF. The DNA of the CDR3 is TGTGCCAGCAGTGAAATAAGCGGCTGGCCCCCCGGGGAGCTGTTTTTT.

The V call is TRBV11-2, the J call TRBJ1-3; 7 nucleotides agree with TRBD1. CDR1 SGHAT and CDR2 FQNNGV come from the germline V gene. The CDR3 runs to 14 residues. The trim removed 6 bases at V and 0 bases at J, leaving 2 bases unmatched. CDR3 residues: CASRAGGSGNTIYF. The CDR3 nucleotides read TGTGCCAGCAGAGCAGGGGGCTCTGGAAACACCATATATTTT.

This chain links TRBV28 with TRBJ2-7, with D perhaps TRBD2 (6 bases). The germline V and J ends were trimmed by 3 bases and 5 bases, with 14 bases remaining between them. The CDR3 runs to 14 residues. Per the germline V gene, CDR1 is MDHEN and CDR2 is SYDVKM. The CDR3 region has the DNA TGTGCCAGCAGTTTCACCCGGGACTTTAACGAGCAGTACTTC. Translating it yields CASSFTRDFNEQYF.

V is TRBV2 and J is TRBJ1-5; perhaps TRBD1 as D (5 bases). This CDR3 spans 16 amino acids. V lost 0 bases and J lost 6, with 15 bases in between. CDR1 is SNHLY and CDR2 is FYNNEI in the germline V gene. In DNA, the CDR3 is TGTGCCAGCAGTGAAGCGGGGGGGAGGGGAAGTCAGCCCCAGCATTTT. This gives the protein CASSEAGGRGSQPQHF.

The count of this clone is one. The chain employs TRBV25-1 and TRBJ2-1; D unclear. Per the germline V gene, CDR1 is MGHDK and CDR2 is SYGVNS. The CDR3 runs to 13 residues. Trimming left V 0 bases short and J 4 bases short, with 4 bases between. The CDR3 loop reads CASSEYGYNEQFF. In nucleotides, the CDR3 is TGTGCCAGCAGTGAATACGGGTACAATGAGCAGTTCTTC.

CDR3 in amino acids: CAWSRTSINEQFF. The CDR3 bases are TGTGCCTGGAGTAGGACTAGCATTAATGAGCAGTTCTTC. The chain carries TRBV30 and TRBJ2-1; 8 bases match TRBD2. The CDR3 has 13 residues. J gave up 7 bases and V 2 bases, and 4 bases lay outside the gene matches. Germline CDR1 GTSNPN, CDR2 SVGIG (reference sequence).

The rearrangement links TRBV7-6 to TRBJ1-5; 8 bases map to TRBD1. The junction had 6 bases not matched to a gene; V was cut back by 5 bases and J by 0 bases. The CDR3 extends over 16 amino acids. Germline values: CDR1 SGHVS, CDR2 FNYEAQ. The CDR3 is CASSAGQALSNQPQHF. CDR3 nucleotide sequence: TGTGCCAGCAGCGCGGGACAGGCCCTTAGCAATCAGCCCCAGCATTTT.

The V call is TRBV5-1, the J call TRBJ2-7; 11 nucleotides line up with TRBD2. Germline V gives CDR1 SGHRS, CDR2 YFSETQ. This CDR3 contains 17 residues. With 0 bases clipped from V and 5 bases from J, the junction kept 10 bases outside the gene matches. CDR3 protein: CASSLVKTSGSSHEQYF. Written as DNA, the CDR3 is TGCGCCAGCAGCTTGGTCAAAACTAGCGGGAGTTCCCACGAGCAGTACTTC.

The rearrangement links TRBV6-6 to TRBJ1-2; weak D call: TRBD1 (5 bases). The CDR3 has 13 amino acids. Germline V gene sequence: CDR1 MNHNY, CDR2 SVGAGI (reference sequence). Trimming left V 4 bases short and J 8 bases short, with 14 bases between. In DNA form, the CDR3 reads TGTGCCAGCAGTTCTCAGGGAAGTGACGGCTACACCTTC. It translates to CASSSQGSDGYTF.

This clone was seen a single time. This chain uses TRBV5-5 with TRBJ1-1, with D hard to call. The germline CDR1 and CDR2 sequences are SGHKS and YYEKEE (reference sequence). The ends were cut back, 2 bases at V and 1 base at J, with 9 bases in the middle. CDR3 length equals 14 residues. CDR3 DNA: TGTGCCAGCAGCTTCAGAGCGGGGAACACTGAAGCTTTCTTT. Protein product: CASSFRAGNTEAFF.

V is TRBV19 and J is TRBJ1-6; D ambiguous. The V and J ends lost 6 bases and 7 bases respectively, with 16 bases between them. Germline lookup yields CDR1 LNHDA and CDR2 SQIVND (reference sequence). The CDR3 runs 15 residues. CDR3 nucleotides: TGTGCCAGTAGCGAACGGGGAGCGGGAAATTCACCCCTCCACTTT. As protein: CASSERGAGNSPLHF.

The chain carries TRBV11-2 and TRBJ2-1; 16 bases line up with TRBD2. There are 16 residues in the CDR3. CDR1 and CDR2 (germline): SGHAT, FQNNGV. The V and J ends lost 3 bases and 8 bases, in that order; junction bases with no gene match: 4. The CDR3 coding sequence is TGTGCCAGCAGCTTGGGACTAGCGGGAGGGCCATATGAGCAGTTCTTC. As protein: CASSLGLAGGPYEQFF.

Concerning this clone: The limits of the CDR3 on the DNA are not certain, so only TCRdb's listed CDR3 is given. The V call is TRBV6-5, the J call TRBJ2-5; the tabulated D call, TRBD2, remains unverified against the DNA. The germline CDR1 and CDR2 sequences are MNHEY and SVGAGI. The CDR3 totals 16 residues, both ends included. The CDR3 sequence: CASSSSTSGGQETQYF.

The table lists this clone with a count of one. CDR3 sequence (DNA): TGCGCCAGCAGCCTGGGAGAGGACGCTATTACCGGCTACACCTTC. It yields the protein CASSLGEDAITGYTF. The chain couples TRBV4-1 to TRBJ1-2; the D is unclear. V lost 4 bases to trimming and J lost 8 bases, with 20 bases between them. This CDR3 comprises 15 residues. The germline gives CDR1 MGHRA, CDR2 YSYEKL.

The V and J genes are TRBV13 and TRBJ2-3, with a possible D match to TRBD2 (6 bases). Germline CDR1 is PRHDT and CDR2 is FYEKMQ (reference sequence). Trimming took off 4 bases at V and 3 bases at J, with 17 bases between the two ends. This CDR3 has 16 residues. CDR3 sequence: CASSYKSRDSTDTQYF. In nucleotides, the CDR3 is TGTGCCAGCAGCTACAAGTCTAGGGACTCAACAGATACGCAGTATTTT. The variable domain in full, with the rest retrieved from reference TRBV13 and TRBJ2-3, is AAGVIQSPRHLIKEKRETATLKCYPIPRHDTVYWYQQGPGQDPQFLISFYEKMQSDKGSIPDRFSAQQFSDYHSELNMSSLELGDSALYFCASSYKSRDSTDTQYFGPGTRLTVL.

V is TRBV7-9 and J is TRBJ1-3; D remains unclear. CDR3 length: 15 amino acids. The ends were cut back, 5 bases at V and 4 bases at J, with 15 bases in the middle. Germline assignment: CDR1 SEHNR and CDR2 FQNEAQ (reference sequence). CDR3 coding DNA: TGTGCCAGCAGCATAAACTATGAGCCCGGAAACACCATATATTTT. It codes for CASSINYEPGNTIYF.

On this clone: Different DNA sequences within this sample yield the same CDR3. The chain uses TRBV6-4 and TRBJ2-3, with D possibly matching TRBD2 (6 bases). The germline CDR1 and CDR2 sequences are MRHNA and SNTAGT. V lost 0 bases, J lost 4 bases, and 11 bases lay in between. The CDR3 spans 15 residues. The CDR3 DNA reads TGTGCCAGCAGTGACTCATCCGGCGGGGCAGATACGCAGTATTTT. Translating gives CASSDSSGGADTQYF.

This sequence joins TRBV19 and TRBJ2-1; tentatively, D is TRBD1 (6 bases). The CDR3 consists of 14 residues. Germline V lookup: CDR1 LNHDA, CDR2 SQIVND (reference sequence). Trimming pared 6 bases from V and 5 bases from J, leaving 14 bases between. The CDR3 DNA follows: TGTGCCAGTAGCACGGGACACCCCAACAATGAGCAGTTCTTC. This gives the protein CASSTGHPNNEQFF.

The CDR3 is CASSLEAGGGEDTGELFF. The DNA for the CDR3 is TGTGCCAGCAGCTTAGAGGCGGGAGGCGGTGAAGACACCGGGGAGCTGTTTTTT. This chain joins TRBV7-6 and TRBJ2-2; 8 nucleotides agree with TRBD2. V lost 1 base and J lost 3; bases outside the gene matches: 10. The CDR3 length is 18 residues. CDR1 SGHVS and CDR2 FNYEAQ come from the germline V gene.

This clone was recorded a few times. The chain combines TRBV7-2 with TRBJ2-7, with 9 bases lining up with TRBD1. Germline assignment: CDR1 SGHTA and CDR2 FQGNSA. J gave up 0 bases and V 0 bases, and 3 bases lay outside the gene matches. This CDR3 is built from 16 residues. The CDR3 loop reads CASSLAGQGLSYEQYF. The CDR3 DNA follows: TGTGCCAGCAGCTTAGCGGGACAGGGCCTCTCCTACGAGCAGTACTTC.

The CDR3 bases are TGTGCCAGCAGCTACCGGGACTCGAACACTGAAGCTTTCTTT. Translation gives CASSYRDSNTEAFF. This chain connects TRBV5-5 to TRBJ1-1, with D perhaps TRBD1 (5 bases). The length of the CDR3 is 14 residues. The germline V gene has CDR1 SGHKS and CDR2 YYEKEE (reference sequence). V lost 3 bases and J 1 base, leaving 10 bases between the germline ends.